Listed below are T cell receptor beta chains from one sample, sequenced in a study of cytomegalovirus exposure and HLA in healthy donors. Measured with immunoSEQ multiplex PCR; TCRdb has only the in-frame clones, and not every one. The sample has about 150,000 clones, roughly 83% seen once; the top ten hold more than 1.5%. Input material: PBMCs. These receptors were collected from a young woman in good health and CMV-seronegative. The CDR3 runs from the conserved cysteine through the conserved F or W. The D gene is left open where the match is weak. Clone size, where shown, is once, few, many, or a class for clones that have expanded.

D gene	clone size	J gene	V gene	CDR3 DNA	CDR3 protein
TRBD2	-	TRBJ2-5	TRBV28	TGTGCCAGCAGCCTCTTTGGCGGGGGGAAAGAGACCCAGTACTTC	CASSLFGGGKETQYF
TRBD1	-	TRBJ2-3	TRBV29-1	TGCAGCGCCACCCCCCAGGGGGCGGGTACAGATACGCAGTATTTT	CSATPQGAGTDTQYF
-	-	TRBJ1-1	TRBV5-1	TGCGCCAGCAGCTTGGGAAGAGAGAACACTGAAGCTTTCTTT	CASSLGRENTEAFF
TRBD2	-	TRBJ2-7	TRBV5-4	TGTGCCAGCAGCTTGGTGAAACTAGCGGGGGGCTCCTACGAGCAGTACTTC	CASSLVKLAGGSYEQYF
-	-	TRBJ2-7	TRBV6-1	TGTGCCAGCAGTGAAGACCTACGACATTTTCGGGGGGCGTCCTACGAGCAGTACTTC	CASSEDLRHFRGASYEQYF
-	-	TRBJ2-7	TRBV10-3	TGTGCCATCAGTGAGAGGGACACGTACTCCTACGAGCAGTACTTC	CAISERDTYSYEQYF
-	-	TRBJ1-2	TRBV7-2	TGTGCCAGCAGCCCGAACAGGGTTGGCGGCTACACCTTC	CASSPNRVGGYTF
-	-	TRBJ1-2	TRBV20-1	TGCAAAGGCCCTGGGGCGGATGGCTACACCTTC	CKGPGADGYTF
TRBD2	-	TRBJ2-3	TRBV27	TGTGCCAGCAGTACAAGCGGGGGGGCCTTAGATACGCAGTATTTT	CASSTSGGALDTQYF
TRBD1	-	TRBJ2-7	TRBV29-1	TGCAGCGCCCTAGACAGGGTCGCAAGCGAGCAGTACTTC	CSALDRVASEQYF
-	-	TRBJ2-7	TRBV5-1	TGCGCCAGCAGCTCTACAGGTTCCTACGAGCAGTACTTC	CASSSTGSYEQYF
TRBD1	-	TRBJ1-1	TRBV5-1	TGCGCCAGCAGCTTGGGTGACCGGGACAGGGGGCCGGTCACTGAAGCTTTCTTT	CASSLGDRDRGPVTEAFF
-	-	TRBJ2-5	TRBV28	TGTGCCAGCAGTTTCGGTAATGAGCAGTACTTC	CASSFGNEQYF
-	-	TRBJ1-4	TRBV18	TGTGCCAGCTCACCAGACAGGTTAACTAATGAAAAACTGTTTTTT	CASSPDRLTNEKLFF
-	-	TRBJ1-2	TRBV28	TGTGCCAGCAGTTTACGGGAGTTGGGCTACACCTTC	CASSLRELGYTF
-	few	TRBJ1-2	TRBV4-1	TGCGCCAGCAGCCCAGCCAGGGGCGGCTACACCTTC	CASSPARGGYTF
TRBD1	-	TRBJ1-3	TRBV6-1	TGTGCCAGCAGTCGGACAGGGTTTGGAAACACCATATATTTT	CASSRTGFGNTIYF
-	-	TRBJ1-1	TRBV6-5	TGTGCCAGCAGTCCTTACCCGACAGGGAACACTGAAGCTTTCTTT	CASSPYPTGNTEAFF
-	few	TRBJ1-5	TRBV30	TGTGCCTGGAGTGGGGGCGGGGGTCAGCCCCAGCATTTT	CAWSGGGGQPQHF
-	-	TRBJ2-3	TRBV5-1	TGCGCCAGCAGCTTCGGTAGTCCAGATACGCAGTATTTT	CASSFGSPDTQYF
TRBD2	-	TRBJ2-2	TRBV7-3	TGTGCCAGCAGCTCCGGACTAGCGGGAGGGTCCGGGGAGCTGTTTTTT	CASSSGLAGGSGELFF
-	-	TRBJ1-1	TRBV7-9	TGTTCCAGCACGCCTTATGGGGAGCCGAACACTGAAGCTTTCTTT	CSSTPYGEPNTEAFF
-	once	TRBJ2-2	TRBV11-3	TGTGCCAGCAGCCCCCCCGGACTTTACGCCACCGGGGAGCTGTTTTTT	CASSPPGLYATGELFF
-	-	TRBJ1-1	TRBV13	TGTGCCAGCAGCTCCACAGATCGGCCGAACACTGAAGCTTTCTTT	CASSSTDRPNTEAFF
TRBD1	-	TRBJ1-2	TRBV7-8	TGTGCCAGCAGCCCGCAGACAGGGTCCCTGAGTGGTGGCTACACCTTC	CASSPQTGSLSGGYTF
-	-	TRBJ1-4	TRBV5-1	TGCGCCAGCAGCTTGGGACAGCATGCAACTAATGAAAAACTGTTTTTT	CASSLGQHATNEKLFF
-	-	TRBJ1-5	TRBV7-3	TGTGCCAGCAGCTCCCGGGTAGGTGGGCCCCAGCATTTT	CASSSRVGGPQHF
-	-	TRBJ2-1	TRBV9	TGTGCCAGCAGCCCCCGGACTATTAATGAGCAGTTCTTC	CASSPRTINEQFF
TRBD2	-	TRBJ2-7	TRBV19	TGTGCCAGTAGTATTGCGGGAGCCTCGATGGGAGAGCAGTACTTC	CASSIAGASMGEQYF
-	-	TRBJ1-2	TRBV5-1	TGCGCCAGCAGCTACACAGGAGCTAACTATGGCTACACCTTC	CASSYTGANYGYTF
-	-	TRBJ2-3	TRBV5-5	TGTGCCAGCAGCTTGGCCTCACAGAACACAGATACGCAGTATTTT	CASSLASQNTDTQYF
-	-	TRBJ1-5	TRBV6-1	TGTGCCAGCAGTGACGTCCAGGGTATCGGCAATCAGCCCCAGCATTTT	CASSDVQGIGNQPQHF
-	-	TRBJ2-1	TRBV15	TGTGCCACCAGCAGAGACGGCAGGGCCTCCTACAATGAGCAGTTCTTC	CATSRDGRASYNEQFF
-	-	TRBJ1-5	TRBV5-4	TGTGCCAGCAGCTTGGGGGGCAGCATTAATCAGCCCCAGCATTTT	CASSLGGSINQPQHF
-	-	TRBJ1-1	TRBV11-3	TGTGCCAGCAGCTTAGGGACAAGGACTGAAGCTTTCTTT	CASSLGTRTEAFF
-	few	TRBJ2-3	TRBV27	TGTGCCAGCAGCCTGCGGTCTGTAGATACGCAGTATTTT	CASSLRSVDTQYF
-	once	TRBJ2-1	TRBV6-4	TGTGCCAGCAGTGAAGCCTGGAGCTCCTACAATGAGCAGTTCTTC	CASSEAWSSYNEQFF
-	-	TRBJ2-3	TRBV13	TGTGCCAGCAGCTTAGCGCCTACTAGCACAGATACGCAGTATTTT	CASSLAPTSTDTQYF
TRBD1	-	TRBJ2-6	TRBV19	TGTGCCAGTTTGACAGGGTCTAGCTCTGGGGCCAACGTCCTGACTTTC	CASLTGSSSGANVLTF
-	-	TRBJ2-3	TRBV11-2	TGTGCCAGCAGCCTCGGGTCTTTCACAGATACGCAGTATTTT	CASSLGSFTDTQYF
-	-	TRBJ1-1	TRBV5-1	TGCGCCAGCAGCTTGTTAGTGGGCCCCGACACTGAAGCTTTCTTT	CASSLLVGPDTEAFF
TRBD1	-	TRBJ2-7	TRBV18	TGTGCCAGCTCACCAGACAGGGGTGCTAGCTCCTACGAGCAGTACTTC	CASSPDRGASSYEQYF